Each of the 29 T cell receptor beta chains below was sequenced from the same sample in a study of blood T cell repertoires in COVID-19. TCRdb's table, derived via immunoSEQ multiplex PCR, lists solely in-frame clones and lacks some. The table shows some 300,000 clones, with 70% to 90% occurring only once. The sequencing input was PBMCs or T cells enriched from blood (not recorded which). All receptors derive from a middle-aged woman who had recovered from COVID-19.

CDR3 nucleotides: TGTGCCAGCAGTGCCACAGGGGGCGATGAGACCCAGTACTTC. Its translation: CASSATGGDETQYF. V is TRBV25-1 and J is TRBJ2-5; the match to TRBD1 covers 9 bases. The CDR3 length is 14 residues. The J segment lost 5 bases and the V segment lost 4 bases, leaving 5 bases of the junction unmatched. The germline CDR1 and CDR2 sequences are MGHDK and SYGVNS.

The V and J genes are TRBV30 and TRBJ1-2; D not certain. Germline CDR1 GTSNPN, CDR2 SVGIG (reference sequence). V gave up 2 bases and J gave up 4 bases, with 17 bases separating them. The CDR3 contains 15 residues. The CDR3 loop is CAWSSGGSAGYGYTF. The CDR3 DNA follows: TGTGCCTGGAGTAGCGGTGGTTCCGCTGGCTATGGCTACACCTTC.

The chain joins TRBV13 to TRBJ2-7, with D possibly TRBD1 on 5 matching bases. Germline lookup yields CDR1 PRHDT and CDR2 FYEKMQ (reference sequence). This CDR3 is built from 14 residues. Trimming left V 8 bases short and J 4 bases short, with 18 bases between. Here the CDR3 reads CASVRGRDLYEQYF. The CDR3 region has the DNA TGTGCCAGCGTTAGGGGCAGGGATCTTTACGAGCAGTACTTC. Together with reference TRBV13 and TRBJ2-7, the CDR3 gives the full variable domain: AAGVIQSPRHLIKEKRETATLKCYPIPRHDTVYWYQQGPGQDPQFLISFYEKMQSDKGSIPDRFSAQQFSDYHSELNMSSLELGDSALYFCASVRGRDLYEQYFGPGTRLTVT.

The chain employs TRBV11-3 and TRBJ2-3, with D possibly TRBD2 on 5 matching bases. Germline lookup yields CDR1 SGHNT and CDR2 YENEEA. Trimming pared 4 bases from V and 2 bases from J, leaving 13 bases between. This CDR3 is built from 15 residues. The CDR3 reads CASSSLGAATDTQYF. In DNA form, the CDR3 reads TGTGCCAGCAGCTCTTTAGGAGCGGCCACAGATACGCAGTATTTT.

This clone is a singleton in its sample. The chain uses TRBV19 and TRBJ2-3; a weak D match, TRBD2 (6 bases). V shed 0 bases and J shed 4 bases, with 11 bases lying between them. The CDR3 extends over 15 amino acids. Germline V gene data show CDR1 as LNHDA and CDR2 as SQIVND (reference sequence). This CDR3 is CASSIDRLDADTQYF. The CDR3 DNA is TGTGCCAGTAGTATAGACCGACTAGACGCAGATACGCAGTATTTT. The full variable domain, in which reference TRBV19 and TRBJ2-3 provide the parts outside the CDR3, is DGGITQSPKYLFRKEGQNVTLSCEQNLNHDAMYWYRQDPGQGLRLIYYSQIVNDFQKGDIAEGYSVSREKKESFPLTVTSAQKNPTAFYLCASSIDRLDADTQYFGPGTRLTVL.

The genes are TRBV27 and TRBJ1-2; 12 positions match TRBD1. CDR3 length equals 17 residues. The junction had 9 bases not matched to a gene; V was cut back by 1 base and J by 6 bases. CDR1 is MNHEY and CDR2 is SMNVEV in the germline V gene (reference sequence). CDR3 bases: TGTGCCAGCAGTTTATTACACCGGGACAGGGGGCACGATGGCTACACCTTC. Amino acid sequence: CASSLLHRDRGHDGYTF.

V usage is TRBV18 and J usage is TRBJ1-4; D gene uncertain. The CDR3 runs to 14 residues. Per the germline V gene, CDR1 is KGHSH and CDR2 is LQKENI. Trimming cost V 3 bases and J 11 bases, with 16 bases left between them. As DNA, the CDR3 is TGTGCCAGCTCACCGGGGATCCAGGAGGTTAAACTGTTTTTT. Encoded protein: CASSPGIQEVKLFF.

The chain carries TRBV30 and TRBJ1-1; TRBD1 is a possible D gene (6 bases). The V end was cut by 4 bases, the J end by 3 bases, with 21 bases between. The germline V gene has CDR1 GTSNPN and CDR2 SVGIG (reference sequence). This CDR3 contains 16 residues. The CDR3 DNA reads TGTGCCTGGACCTCCGGGGGGGGGCAGTGGGACACTGAAGCTTTCTTT. It specifies CAWTSGGGQWDTEAFF.

V is TRBV19 and J is TRBJ2-3, with 9 bases fitting TRBD1. CDR3 size: 16 residues. With 1 base clipped from V and 5 bases from J, the junction kept 7 bases outside the gene matches. The germline gives CDR1 LNHDA, CDR2 SQIVND (reference sequence). In DNA form, the CDR3 reads TGTGCCAGTAGTATAGGTTACAGGGGGCTCGTAGATACGCAGTATTTT. Translating it yields CASSIGYRGLVDTQYF. Drawing the rest from reference TRBV19 and TRBJ2-3, the complete variable domain is DGGITQSPKYLFRKEGQNVTLSCEQNLNHDAMYWYRQDPGQGLRLIYYSQIVNDFQKGDIAEGYSVSREKKESFPLTVTSAQKNPTAFYLCASSIGYRGLVDTQYFGPGTRLTVL.

The chain has TRBV6-5 and TRBJ2-5; the D gene is possibly TRBD1 (6 bases). The CDR3 has 15 amino acids. V was cut by 0 bases and J by 6 bases, with 14 bases left in between. Germline CDR1 MNHEY, CDR2 SVGAGI. CDR3 protein: CASSYSTQGWKTQYF. DNA of the CDR3: TGTGCCAGCAGTTACTCGACCCAGGGGTGGAAGACCCAGTACTTC.

The V call is TRBV7-3, the J call TRBJ1-1, with D unresolved. CDR3 size: 13 residues. The germline V gene encodes CDR1 SGHTA and CDR2 FQGTGA. Trimming stripped 1 base from V and 5 bases from J, with 8 bases between. CDR3 sequence (DNA): TGTGCCAGCAGCTTAAACTCGGGGACTGAAGCTTTCTTT. Its translation: CASSLNSGTEAFF.

This clone was observed a single time. The rearrangement joins TRBV10-1 to TRBJ2-5; 10 bases map to TRBD2. The length of the CDR3 is 16 residues. With 5 bases clipped from V and 2 bases from J, the junction kept 8 bases outside the gene matches. Germline V gives CDR1 WNHNN, CDR2 SYGVQD (reference sequence). In DNA form, the CDR3 reads TGCGCCAGCAGTAGTTCACTAGCGGGGTGTCAAGAGACCCAGTACTTC. It translates to CASSSSLAGCQETQYF.

This clone was observed a few times. The V and J genes are TRBV7-2 and TRBJ2-7, with 9 bases fitting TRBD2. V lost 3 bases to trimming and J lost 0 bases; unmatched junction nucleotides: 3. CDR1 is SGHTA, CDR2 FQGNSA, per germline. The CDR3 is 15 residues long. The CDR3 DNA is TGTGCCAGCAGCTTTTATAGCGGGAGCTCCTACGAGCAGTACTTC. This sequence encodes CASSFYSGSSYEQYF. The variable domain in full, completed from reference TRBV7-2 and TRBJ2-7, reads GAGVSQSPSNKVTEKGKDVELRCDPISGHTALYWYRQSLGQGLEFLIYFQGNSAPDKSGLPSDRFSAERTGGSVSTLTIQRTQQEDSAVYLCASSFYSGSSYEQYFGPGTRLTVT.

This chain uses TRBV7-2 with TRBJ2-7; tentative D call: TRBD2 (5 bases). Germline V gene sequence: CDR1 SGHTA, CDR2 FQGNSA. The CDR3 totals 13 residues. V was trimmed by 7 bases and J by 0 bases, leaving 10 bases between them. DNA for the CDR3: TGTGCCAGCACCGCCGGGGTCTCCTACGAGCAGTACTTC. This sequence encodes CASTAGVSYEQYF.

The rearrangement joins TRBV5-1 to TRBJ2-1; TRBD2 agrees at 11 bases. CDR3 length: 17 amino acids. The V gene end was trimmed by 4 bases and the J gene end by 8 bases; junction bases not matched to a gene: 14. CDR1 SGHRS and CDR2 YFSETQ come from the germline V gene. Written as DNA, the CDR3 is TGCGCCAGCAGCGAGGAACTAGCGGGGGCGATCACGGATGAGCAGTTCTTC. This gives the protein CASSEELAGAITDEQFF.

The J gene is TRBJ1-4, the V gene TRBV30; D not certain. The germline CDR1 and CDR2 sequences are GTSNPN and SVGIG (reference sequence). This CDR3 comprises 14 residues. The V end was cut by 0 bases, the J end by 4 bases, with 9 bases between. CDR3 loop: CAWSVGGSNEKLFF. In DNA, the CDR3 is TGTGCCTGGAGTGTAGGCGGTAGTAATGAAAAACTGTTTTTT.

The rearrangement uses TRBV9 and TRBJ2-7, with 9 bases identical to TRBD1. This CDR3 comprises 15 residues. J gave up 2 bases and V 2 bases, and 5 bases lay outside the gene matches. Germline CDR1 is SGDLS and CDR2 is YYNGEE. This chain's CDR3 is CASSVLGQGAYEQYF. CDR3 nucleotide sequence: TGTGCCAGCAGCGTGTTGGGACAGGGAGCCTACGAGCAGTACTTC.

For the CDR3, the DNA is TGTGCCAGCAGCTTAAGGACTAGCGGGGGAATCACAGATACGCAGTATTTT. Translated: CASSLRTSGGITDTQYF. The gene calls are TRBV7-2 and TRBJ2-3, with 13 bases lining up with TRBD2. The ends lost 2 bases at V and 2 bases at J; junction bases unmatched: 4. Germline-derived CDR1 and CDR2 are SGHTA and FQGNSA. The CDR3 is made up of 17 amino acids.

The DNA of the CDR3 is TGTGCCAGTAGTATAGGACAACCAACTAATGAAAAACTGTTTTTT. Protein sequence: CASSIGQPTNEKLFF. The chain carries TRBV19 and TRBJ1-4; D not certain. Germline values: CDR1 LNHDA, CDR2 SQIVND (reference sequence). CDR3 length equals 15 residues. The V and J ends lost 1 base and 0 bases respectively, with 6 bases between them.

The chain recombines TRBV6-6 with TRBJ1-2; tentatively, D is TRBD1 (6 bases). The germline gives CDR1 MNHNY, CDR2 SVGAGI (reference sequence). V was shortened by 0 bases and J by 5 bases, with 10 bases between the two germline ends. The CDR3 extends over 14 amino acids. For the CDR3, the DNA is TGTGCCAGCAGTTACTCGTACAGGGAGTATGGCTACACCTTC. Translation gives CASSYSYREYGYTF.

The chain has TRBV24-1 and TRBJ2-7; tentatively, D is TRBD2 (6 bases). Per the germline V gene, CDR1 is KGHDR and CDR2 is SFDVKD. The V and J ends lost 3 bases and 6 bases respectively, with 17 bases between them. The CDR3 totals 15 residues. The CDR3 is CATSDPGRQFPEQYF. CDR3 nucleotides: TGTGCCACCAGTGATCCCGGGAGACAGTTCCCCGAGCAGTACTTC.

CDR3 loop: CASSTDRGSSGNTIYF. The CDR3 nucleotides are TGTGCCAGCAGCACCGACAGGGGTAGCTCTGGAAACACCATATATTTT. The rearrangement uses TRBV7-9 and TRBJ1-3, with 8 bases matching TRBD1. Germline-derived CDR1 and CDR2 are SEHNR and FQNEAQ (reference sequence). Germline trimming cut 5 bases from V and 0 bases from J; bases unmatched to any gene: 6. The CDR3 runs 16 residues.

In DNA form, the CDR3 reads TGTGCCAGCTCACCACGTACCGGGACTAGCGGGGGCAATGAGCAGTTCTTC. As protein: CASSPRTGTSGGNEQFF. The chain joins TRBV18 to TRBJ2-1, with TRBD2 matching 14 bases. Germline lookup yields CDR1 KGHSH and CDR2 LQKENI. The CDR3 covers 17 residues. V dropped 1 base and J dropped 6; count of bases not matched to a gene: 5.

This clone was observed a single time. The chain carries TRBV11-2 and TRBJ1-2; 9 bases align to TRBD1. Germline values: CDR1 SGHAT, CDR2 FQNNGV. The CDR3 is made up of 13 amino acids. Trimming took 7 bases from V and 4 from J; bases not matched to a gene: 4. CDR3 protein: CASNLGQGYGYTF. CDR3 DNA: TGTGCCAGCAACTTGGGACAGGGCTATGGCTACACCTTC.

CDR3 residues: CATSSTNRGSYYDSNQPQHF. The DNA of the CDR3 is TGTGCCACCTCATCAACTAACAGGGGGTCCTATTATGATAGCAATCAGCCCCAGCATTTT. V gene TRBV24-1 combines with J gene TRBJ1-5; 8 bases are a match to TRBD1. There are 20 residues in the CDR3. Germline V lookup: CDR1 KGHDR, CDR2 SFDVKD. Unmatched junction bases numbered 21, after V lost 9 bases and J lost 0 bases.

The rearrangement links TRBV6-4 to TRBJ2-3; D unresolved. The CDR3 covers 15 residues. V lost 0 bases to trimming and J lost 2 bases, with 9 bases between them. In germline, CDR1 is MRHNA, CDR2 SNTAGT. As DNA, the CDR3 is TGTGCCAGCAGTGACTCCTTCTTATACACAGATACGCAGTATTTT. Translated, it gives CASSDSFLYTDTQYF.

The rearrangement uses TRBV6-5 and TRBJ2-7, with D possibly being TRBD2 (5 bases). CDR1 and CDR2 from the germline V gene are MNHEY and SVGAGI. This CDR3 has 11 amino acids. The CDR3 loop is CGARGSYEQYF. The CDR3 DNA follows: TGTGGTGCCCGGGGCTCCTACGAGCAGTACTTC.

J is TRBJ2-5 and V is TRBV29-1; D is possibly TRBD1 (7 bases). CDR1 and CDR2 (germline): SQVTM, ANQGSEA. V shed 4 bases and J shed 5 bases, with 14 bases lying between them. CDR3 length equals 13 residues. CDR3 in DNA: TGCAGCGTTGTATTACAGGGGAGGGAGACCCAGTACTTC. Its protein is CSVVLQGRETQYF.

V gene TRBV28 combines with J gene TRBJ1-5; 8 nucleotides match TRBD1. Per germline, CDR1 MDHEN and CDR2 SYDVKM. CDR3 length: 15 amino acids. The trim removed 4 bases at V and 8 bases at J, leaving 10 bases unmatched. Written as DNA, the CDR3 is TGTGCCAGCAGTTCTATTGACAGGGGACTGGAGCCCCAGCATTTT. Translation gives CASSSIDRGLEPQHF.